A single TCR beta chain is shown here with its context. Positively selected for CCR7, the CD45RO-negative cells used as naive CD8 cells excluded terminally differentiated effector memory CD45RA+ cells. The data stem from a study of shared clonotypes between healthy human individuals. Trimming removed 6 bases from V and 4 bases from J, with 9 bases in between. The germline CDR1 and CDR2 sequences are PRHDT and FYEKMQ (reference sequence). The CDR3 has 12 amino acids. DNA at about 210 ng, about 30,000 T cell genomes, went into sorted-subset replicate PCRs. Methods used by the authors: Filtering differed, since immunoSEQ gave only junction sequences and no quality scores. TCRdb's table, derived via immunoSEQ multiplex PCR, lists solely in-frame clones and lacks some. The V and J calls and clone size are taken from that table; D and trimming were inferred from the DNA. The repertoire consists of 2 million or so clones, with about 95% occurring once and the leading ten covering about 1.1%.

The chain has TRBV13 and TRBJ1-2; D gene ambiguous. Source material: naive CD8+ T cells sorted from blood. The receptor comes from a man between 18 and 35 years old in good health. CDR3 nucleotide sequence: TGTGCCAGCAGGTTAACAAGCTATGGCTACACCTTC. It codes for CASRLTSYGYTF.